This T cell receptor beta chain was sequenced in a study of post-analysis software for immune sequencing data. Study-wide results and caveats: A few TRBV segments (TRBV5-6, TRBV5-1 and TRBV20-1 among them) occurred more frequently in patients than in controls.

Included in the TCR beta cDNA libraries were unique molecular identifiers. T cells, roughly 1 to 10 million of them, yielded roughly 550,000 cDNA molecules. TCRdb used MiXCR to reprocess the PCR reads, holding one entry per CDR3 protein. The sample lists just over 250,000 distinct CDR3 sequences, roughly a third occurring once. In regard to this clonotype: Antigen specificity is unknown. This could be a read error, since a much larger clone is one nucleotide away.

Germline V gives CDR1 DFQATT, CDR2 SNEGSKA (reference sequence). V lost 5 bases and J lost 6; bases outside the gene matches: 17. This CDR3 is 16 amino acids long. Sequenced: blood. The V gene is TRBV20-1, the J gene TRBJ2-3; 7 bases agree with TRBD2. This sequence originates from a girl between 10 and 17 years old with multiple sclerosis. The CDR3 DNA reads as TGCAGTGCTGATCGTACGGGAGCGGGGAGTCGGGATACGCAGTATTTT. Protein sequence: CSADRTGAGSRDTQYF.